The sample holds one count of the clone carrying this TCR beta chain. The antigen is unknown. The sample originates from a study of vaccination effects on CD4 cells after COVID-19. Looking at the study overall: A few patients who were convalescent were sampled early, at day +14, and again late after vaccination. Culturing of more than 1.5 million PBMC per well took place with about 9.4 IU/ml IL-2 and 9 to 10 ug/ml peptides.

V lost 4 bases and J lost 5, with 4 bases in between. CDR3 length: 11 residues. CDR1 is KGHDR, CDR2 SFDVKD, per germline. Some clones are missing from TCRdb's copy, which holds only in-frame ones; the method was immunoSEQ multiplex PCR. The table includes some 40,000 clones, just over 75% detected once. Researchers isolated CD4+ T cells once approximately eleven days of culture had elapsed. From March to December 2020, the person had a SARS-CoV-2 infection that was confirmed by PCR. Participants received two doses of either the BNT162b2 or mRNA-1273 vaccine. J is TRBJ1-2 and V is TRBV24-1, with no clear D. Sequenced here: CD4+ T cells from PBMCs cultured without peptide, sampled after COVID-19 vaccination. The TCR was taken from a human donor who had a prior SARS-CoV-2 infection. CDR3 region: CATSDGYGYTF. The CDR3 nucleotides read TGTGCCACCAGTGACGGGTATGGCTACACCTTC.